This T cell receptor (beta chain) was captured in a study of OX40 agonist ivuxolimab in advanced cancers. The table came from immunoSEQ multiplex PCR; TCRdb's copy has only in-frame clones and leaves some out. Here the sample spans 86,000 or so clones, 85% to 95% being singletons. The germline gives CDR1 SGHTA, CDR2 FQGNSA. This CDR3 comprises 13 residues. Trimming removed 5 bases from V and 5 bases from J; junction bases left unmatched: 2. This sequence was found in an adult with an advanced solid tumor such as melanoma, head and neck, liver or kidney cancer. The chain carries TRBV7-2 and TRBJ2-7; TRBD1 matches at 11 bases. Sequenced material: CD4+ or CD8+ T cells sorted from blood, taken in a trial of the OX40 agonist ivuxolimab. CDR3 DNA: TGTGCCAGCAGCAGGGACAGGGGGAACGAGCAGTACTTC. As protein: CASSRDRGNEQYF.